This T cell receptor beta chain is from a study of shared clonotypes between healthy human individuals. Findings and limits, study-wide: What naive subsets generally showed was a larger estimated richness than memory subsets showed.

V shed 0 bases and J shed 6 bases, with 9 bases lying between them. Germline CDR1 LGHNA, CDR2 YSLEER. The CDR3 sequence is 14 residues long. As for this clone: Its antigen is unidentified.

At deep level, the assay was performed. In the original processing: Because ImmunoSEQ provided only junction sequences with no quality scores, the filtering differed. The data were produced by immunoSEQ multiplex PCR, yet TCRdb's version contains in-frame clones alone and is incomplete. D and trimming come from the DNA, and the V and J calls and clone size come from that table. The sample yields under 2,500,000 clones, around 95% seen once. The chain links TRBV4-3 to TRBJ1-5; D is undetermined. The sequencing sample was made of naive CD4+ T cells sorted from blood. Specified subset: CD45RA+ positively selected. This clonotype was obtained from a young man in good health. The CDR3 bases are TGCGCCAGCAGCCAAGATTTGGGAGCTCAGCCCCAGCATTTT. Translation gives CASSQDLGAQPQHF.